The 9 T cell receptor beta chains below all came from one sample that was sequenced in a study of OX40 agonist ivuxolimab in advanced cancers. Clones were read by immunoSEQ multiplex PCR, and TCRdb kept only the in-frame ones, dropping some. The sample has approximately 70,000 clones; roughly 90% are singletons. The specimen was CD4+ or CD8+ T cells sorted from blood, collected in a trial of the OX40 agonist ivuxolimab. Source of these receptors: an adult with an advanced solid tumor such as melanoma, head and neck, liver or kidney cancer.

V is TRBV7-3 and J is TRBJ2-2; perhaps TRBD2 as D (5 bases). This CDR3 contains 15 residues. The V gene's germline CDR1 is SGHTA and CDR2 FQGTGA. Trimming removed 1 base from V and 4 bases from J, with 10 bases in between. CDR3 amino acids: CASSLNSAGTGELFF. Written as DNA, the CDR3 is TGTGCCAGCAGCTTAAATAGCGCGGGCACCGGGGAGCTGTTTTTT.

The CDR3 region is CASTPDGTSNQPQHF. The CDR3 DNA is TGTGCCAGCACTCCGGACGGCACTAGCAATCAGCCCCAGCATTTT. The V call is TRBV27, the J call TRBJ1-5, with D uncertain. Trimming pared 7 bases from V and 0 bases from J, leaving 13 bases between. Germline V CDR1 and CDR2: MNHEY, SMNVEV (reference sequence). The CDR3 covers 15 residues.

This chain links TRBV5-1 with TRBJ1-4; no firm D call. The CDR3 has 16 residues. Germline V gene data show CDR1 as SGHRS and CDR2 as YFSETQ. Between the trimmed V and J ends, which lost 3 bases and 5 bases, there was a span of 17 bases. The CDR3 protein is CASSSHPQFGNEKLFF. In DNA, the CDR3 is TGCGCCAGCAGCTCACACCCTCAGTTTGGCAATGAAAAACTGTTTTTT.

The chain links TRBV7-9 to TRBJ1-2, with unresolved D. Trimming removed 1 base at V and 8 bases at J, with 5 bases between. There are 11 residues in the CDR3. CDR1 and CDR2 (germline): SEHNR, FQNEAQ (reference sequence). This chain's CDR3 is CASSLGQGYTF. Written as DNA, the CDR3 is TGTGCCAGCAGCTTAGGTCAAGGCTACACCTTC.

This chain uses TRBV11-3 with TRBJ2-3; D might be TRBD1 (5 bases). The CDR3 contains 12 residues. The ends were cut back, 3 bases at V and 15 bases at J, with 16 bases in the middle. CDR1 is SGHNT, CDR2 YENEEA, per germline. DNA for the CDR3: TGTGCCAGCAGCTTGTTCCGCGACAGCTACTATTTT. It encodes CASSLFRDSYYF.

This clone appeared a few times. This chain joins TRBV5-1 and TRBJ1-1; 7 bases fit TRBD1. This CDR3 has 13 residues. The junction had 4 bases not matched to a gene; V was cut back by 4 bases and J by 4 bases. Germline CDR1 reads SGHRS; CDR2 reads YFSETQ. For the CDR3, the DNA is TGCGCCAGCAGCCAGCAGGGGGGCACTGAAGCTTTCTTT. This codes for CASSQQGGTEAFF.

As DNA, the CDR3 is TGTGCCAGCAGCTCCTTAGCGGGGCAGTACTTC. It encodes CASSSLAGQYF. The V gene is TRBV5-8, the J gene TRBJ2-5, with TRBD2 identical over 8 bases. V shed 3 bases and J 11 bases; nucleotides not matched to a gene: 3. Germline V gives CDR1 SGHTS, CDR2 YDEGEE. The CDR3 is 11 amino acids.

V gene TRBV6-5 combines with J gene TRBJ1-5, with D possibly TRBD1 on 5 matching bases. With 7 bases removed from V and 4 bases from J, the gap between germline ends came to 14 bases. The CDR3 sequence is 14 residues long. Germline CDR1 MNHEY, CDR2 SVGAGI. CDR3 in DNA: TGTGCCAGCACCGCCGGAGGGGATAATCAGCCCCAGCATTTT. Its protein product is CASTAGGDNQPQHF.

The chain employs TRBV29-1 and TRBJ1-1, with D perhaps TRBD1 (5 bases). V was trimmed by 1 base and J by 11 bases, leaving 17 bases between them. CDR1 SQVTM and CDR2 ANQGSEA come from the germline V gene. This CDR3 is built from 13 residues. The CDR3 DNA sequence: TGCAGCGTTGAAGGTCCAGAGGGACTAAGGGCTTTCTTT. Translating gives CSVEGPEGLRAFF.